The 23 T cell receptor beta chains below were found in one sample sequenced in a study of regulatory T cells in long-lasting Graves disease. Construction of TCR beta libraries relied on iRepertoire HTBI primers and on Arm-PCR targeting CDR3 regions. Each CDR3 protein gets one entry after TCRdb re-called the multiplex PCR reads with MiXCR. The sample contains 650,000 to 700,000 distinct CDR3 sequences, approximately 29% of which appear only once. The time point is: persistent/refractory GD, antithyroid drugs over 5 years with positive TRAb. Extracted RNA from PBMCs served as the source of the TCR library. The specimen was peripheral blood mononuclear cells (PBMCs), collected when the disease was refractory, from a patient treated with antithyroid drugs. The receptors here all came from a female donor with Graves disease.

There are many counts of this clonotype. This chain uses TRBV12-3 or TRBV12-4 with TRBJ1-1, with a tentative D call TRBD1 (5 bases). Trimming shortened V by 1 base and J by 3 bases, and 6 bases separated the two germline ends. The CDR3 has 13 residues. CDR3 in DNA: TGTGCCAGCAGTTTAGGGACATACACTGAAGCTTTCTTT. As protein: CASSLGTYTEAFF.

The J gene is TRBJ1-5, the V gene TRBV12-3 or TRBV12-4, with unresolved D. V was clipped by 3 bases and J by 2 bases, with 11 bases between them. The CDR3 extends over 15 amino acids. Here the CDR3 reads CASSFESDGNQPQHF. CDR3 DNA sequence: TGTGCCAGCAGTTTTGAGTCAGATGGCAATCAGCCCCAGCATTTT.

This clonotype was recorded many times. The chain links TRBV28 to TRBJ2-5; D is unresolved. Germline V gene sequence: CDR1 MDHEN, CDR2 SYDVKM. The CDR3 is 15 amino acids. V was cut by 7 bases and J by 3 bases, with 18 bases left in between. The CDR3 DNA follows: TGTGCCAGCACCCGGGCCCTAAGAAGGGAAGAGACCCAGTACTTC. Protein: CASTRALRREETQYF. Combining the CDR3 with reference TRBV28 and TRBJ2-5 gives the whole variable domain DVKVTQSSRYLVKRTGEKVFLECVQDMDHENMFWYRQDPGLGLRLIYFSYDVKMKEKGDIPEGYSVSREKKERFSLILESASTNQTSMYLCASTRALRREETQYFGPGTRLLVL.

This clonotype was observed a handful of times. The CDR3 region has the DNA TGTGCCAGTAGGCAAGACAGGGGGCGCACGGCTTTCTTT. Translating it yields CASRQDRGRTAFF. V is TRBV19 and J is TRBJ1-1; the match to TRBD1 covers 10 bases. V shed 6 bases and J 11 bases; nucleotides not matched to a gene: 9. The V gene's germline CDR1 is LNHDA and CDR2 SQIVND (reference sequence). The CDR3 covers 13 residues.

This clonotype was observed a handful of times. V usage is TRBV11-3 and J usage is TRBJ2-5; 8 bases align to TRBD1. The CDR3 runs 16 residues. Looked up from germline, CDR1 is SGHNT and CDR2 is YENEEA. With V trimmed by 4 bases and J by 6 bases, 13 bases remained unmatched. The CDR3 here is CASSSRDRRSGKTQYF. The CDR3 DNA is TGTGCCAGCAGCTCCCGGGACAGGAGGTCGGGGAAGACCCAGTACTTC.

A remark on this clonotype: A single base separates this from a much larger clone, so it may be a read error. This chain connects TRBV28 to TRBJ1-4; D possibly corresponds to TRBD1 (5 bases). There are 15 residues in the CDR3. The V gene's germline CDR1 is MDHEN and CDR2 SYDVKM. As DNA, the CDR3 is TGTGCCTGCAGTTTATATGGGACTACGGGGGAAAAACTGTTTTTT. Its translation: CACSLYGTTGEKLFF.

The chain is built from TRBV6-2 or TRBV6-3 and TRBJ2-5; perhaps TRBD1 as D (6 bases). Trimming left V 0 bases short and J 3 bases short, with 17 bases between. The CDR3 has 17 residues. Germline V CDR1 and CDR2: MNHEY, SVGEGT. DNA for the CDR3: TGTGCCAGCAGTTACTCGCGTGGACAGTCAAGAGAAGAGACCCAGTACTTC. Its protein product is CASSYSRGQSREETQYF.

Regarding this clonotype: At one boundary the junction diverges from the germline segment, which might be a read error. The chain carries TRBV6-9 and TRBJ1-1; perhaps TRBD1 as D (6 bases). The CDR3 is 16 residues long. CDR1 is MNHGY, CDR2 SVAAGI, per germline. This CDR3 reads CASSWANRALGTEAFF. CDR3 bases: TGTGCCAGCAGTTGGGCGAACAGGGCTCTGGGCACTGAAGCTTTCTTC.

The chain couples TRBV4-1 to TRBJ2-2; tentative D call: TRBD2 (6 bases). The length of the CDR3 is 16 residues. Germline-derived CDR1 and CDR2 are MGHRA and YSYEKL. Deletions cut 5 bases from V and 2 bases from J, with 15 bases between. As DNA, the CDR3 is TGCGCCAGCAGCGAAACGGGGAGGCCCAACACCGGGGAGCTGTTTTTT. It encodes CASSETGRPNTGELFF.

This clonotype was detected a few times. The chain couples TRBV6-5 to TRBJ2-2, with TRBD2 matching over 11 bases. The germline V gene encodes CDR1 MNHEY and CDR2 SVGAGI. The V gene end was trimmed by 4 bases and the J gene end by 3 bases; junction bases not matched to a gene: 13. The CDR3 has 19 amino acids. The chain's CDR3 is CASSWKPTSGDLDTGELFF. CDR3 sequence (DNA): TGTGCCAGCAGTTGGAAACCGACTAGCGGGGACTTAGACACCGGGGAGCTGTTTTTT.

The J gene is TRBJ2-5, the V gene TRBV7-9; 9 bases agree with TRBD1. Germline V gives CDR1 SEHNR, CDR2 FQNEAQ (reference sequence). This CDR3 has 15 amino acids. V lost 7 bases to trimming and J lost 2 bases; unmatched junction nucleotides: 8. Here the CDR3 reads CASTLPDRGQETQYF. The CDR3 DNA follows: TGTGCCAGCACCCTACCCGACAGGGGGCAAGAGACCCAGTACTTC.

This clonotype appeared many times. The chain joins TRBV6-1 to TRBJ1-6; D not certain. Per germline, CDR1 MNHNS and CDR2 SASEGT. There are 16 residues in the CDR3. Trimming shortened V by 6 bases and J by 10 bases, and 22 bases separated the two germline ends. CDR3 in DNA: TGTGCCAGCAGGGCCAAACCCTGGCTGGGGATCTCACCCCTCCACTTT. It is translated as CASRAKPWLGISPLHF.

This clonotype was detected only a few times. The rearrangement uses TRBV20-1 and TRBJ1-1; 8 positions agree with TRBD1. CDR3 size: 14 residues. V lost 7 bases to trimming and J lost 3 bases; unmatched junction nucleotides: 10. CDR1 and CDR2 from the germline V gene are DFQATT and SNEGSKA (reference sequence). Written as DNA, the CDR3 is TGCAGTGGCAACAGGGGGGCGAGATACACTGAAGCTTTCTTT. Its protein product is CSGNRGARYTEAFF.

The CDR3 nucleotides read TGTGCCACCAGCACGGGCTACGAGCAGTACTTC. Encoded protein: CATSTGYEQYF. The chain joins TRBV15 to TRBJ2-7; D remains unclear. From germline, CDR1 is LNHNV and CDR2 YYDKDF (reference sequence). The CDR3 extends over 11 amino acids. V shed 4 bases and J shed 3 bases, with 4 bases lying between them.

The chain joins TRBV11-3 to TRBJ2-1, with 7 nucleotides matching TRBD1. Germline CDR1 SGHNT, CDR2 YENEEA. The length of the CDR3 is 13 residues. Trimming took 5 bases from V and 9 from J; bases not matched to a gene: 7. CDR3 bases: TGTGCCAGCAGCGTACAGGGGCTAGGTGAGCAGTTCTTC. This codes for CASSVQGLGEQFF.

This clonotype was picked up many times. The rearrangement uses TRBV12-3 or TRBV12-4 and TRBJ2-7; D gene unclear. The CDR3 is 13 residues long. Trimming took 5 bases from V and 3 from J, leaving 11 bases between them. The CDR3 here is CASSLRPNYEQYF. The CDR3 DNA sequence: TGTGCCAGCAGTCTAAGACCGAACTACGAGCAGTACTTC.

The chain employs TRBV7-2 and TRBJ1-4; 7 nucleotides match TRBD1. This CDR3 has 14 amino acids. CDR1 and CDR2 from the germline V gene are SGHTA and FQGNSA. The V gene end was trimmed by 5 bases and the J gene end by 4 bases; junction bases not matched to a gene: 4. The CDR3 region is CASSRDSHNEKLFF. The CDR3 DNA reads TGTGCCAGCAGCAGGGACAGTCATAATGAAAAACTGTTTTTT. The full variable domain, its missing parts supplied by reference TRBV7-2 and TRBJ1-4, is GAGVSQSPSNKVTEKGKDVELRCDPISGHTALYWYRQSLGQGLEFLIYFQGNSAPDKSGLPSDRFSAERTGGSVSTLTIQRTQQEDSAVYLCASSRDSHNEKLFFGSGTQLSVL.

This clonotype was counted at least ten times. The chain employs TRBV2 and TRBJ1-4, with D uncertain. The CDR3 extends over 13 amino acids. The germline V and J ends were trimmed by 6 bases and 2 bases, with 7 bases remaining between them. Germline CDR1 reads SNHLY; CDR2 reads FYNNEI. The CDR3 reads CASSLLTNEKLFF. CDR3 in DNA: TGTGCCAGCAGCCTACTGACTAATGAAAAACTGTTTTTT.

This clonotype was counted between two and nine times. The CDR3 protein is CASSSIKLQGRAEAFF. CDR3 in DNA: TGTGCCAGCAGCTCGATAAAACTACAGGGTCGGGCTGAAGCTTTCTTT. The chain employs TRBV7-2 and TRBJ1-1; a possible D gene is TRBD1 (6 bases). The germline V gene has CDR1 SGHTA and CDR2 FQGNSA. CDR3 length equals 16 residues. Trimming took off 4 bases at V and 6 bases at J, with 21 bases between the two ends. Using reference TRBV7-2 and TRBJ1-1 for the parts outside the CDR3, the full variable domain is GAGVSQSPSNKVTEKGKDVELRCDPISGHTALYWYRQSLGQGLEFLIYFQGNSAPDKSGLPSDRFSAERTGGSVSTLTIQRTQQEDSAVYLCASSSIKLQGRAEAFFGQGTRLTVV.

The chain joins TRBV28 to TRBJ1-3; D uncertain. This CDR3 is 14 amino acids long. Between the trimmed V and J ends, which lost 5 bases and 4 bases, there was a span of 12 bases. Germline V gene lookup returns CDR1 MDHEN and CDR2 SYDVKM. The CDR3 here is CASSVLLGGNTIYF. The CDR3 coding sequence is TGTGCCAGCAGTGTCCTGCTGGGAGGAAACACCATATATTTT.

The sample holds a few counts of this clonotype. This sequence joins TRBV6-1 and TRBJ1-2; the D gene is possibly TRBD1 (6 bases). CDR3 length: 15 residues. Between the trimmed V and J ends, which lost 7 bases and 1 base, there was a span of 16 bases. Germline V gene lookup returns CDR1 MNHNS and CDR2 SASEGT. The chain's CDR3 is CASTNRGVGNYGYTF. The CDR3 nucleotides are TGTGCCAGCACCAATAGGGGGGTTGGTAACTATGGCTACACCTTC.

In its sample, this clonotype was seen a few times. The chain joins TRBV9 to TRBJ2-7; TRBD2 agrees at 8 bases. The ends lost 0 bases at V and 6 bases at J; junction bases unmatched: 5. From germline, CDR1 is SGDLS and CDR2 YYNGEE. The CDR3 length is 14 residues. The CDR3 region is CASSVEGTRGEQYF. The DNA for the CDR3 is TGTGCCAGCAGCGTAGAGGGGACTAGGGGCGAGCAGTACTTC. The complete variable domain, with remaining parts taken from reference TRBV9 and TRBJ2-7, reads DSGVTQTPKHLITATGQRVTLRCSPRSGDLSVYWYQQSLDQGLQFLIQYYNGEERAKGNILERFSAQQFPDLHSELNLSSLELGDSALYFCASSVEGTRGEQYFGPGTRLTVT.

In its sample, this clonotype was seen a few times. V gene TRBV20-1 combines with J gene TRBJ2-5; no clear D. Germline CDR1 reads DFQATT; CDR2 reads SNEGSKA (reference sequence). V lost 2 bases and J 5 bases, leaving 9 bases between the germline ends. This CDR3 has 12 amino acids. CDR3 residues: CSARRIEETQYF. The DNA of the CDR3 is TGCAGTGCTAGACGGATTGAGGAGACCCAGTACTTC.